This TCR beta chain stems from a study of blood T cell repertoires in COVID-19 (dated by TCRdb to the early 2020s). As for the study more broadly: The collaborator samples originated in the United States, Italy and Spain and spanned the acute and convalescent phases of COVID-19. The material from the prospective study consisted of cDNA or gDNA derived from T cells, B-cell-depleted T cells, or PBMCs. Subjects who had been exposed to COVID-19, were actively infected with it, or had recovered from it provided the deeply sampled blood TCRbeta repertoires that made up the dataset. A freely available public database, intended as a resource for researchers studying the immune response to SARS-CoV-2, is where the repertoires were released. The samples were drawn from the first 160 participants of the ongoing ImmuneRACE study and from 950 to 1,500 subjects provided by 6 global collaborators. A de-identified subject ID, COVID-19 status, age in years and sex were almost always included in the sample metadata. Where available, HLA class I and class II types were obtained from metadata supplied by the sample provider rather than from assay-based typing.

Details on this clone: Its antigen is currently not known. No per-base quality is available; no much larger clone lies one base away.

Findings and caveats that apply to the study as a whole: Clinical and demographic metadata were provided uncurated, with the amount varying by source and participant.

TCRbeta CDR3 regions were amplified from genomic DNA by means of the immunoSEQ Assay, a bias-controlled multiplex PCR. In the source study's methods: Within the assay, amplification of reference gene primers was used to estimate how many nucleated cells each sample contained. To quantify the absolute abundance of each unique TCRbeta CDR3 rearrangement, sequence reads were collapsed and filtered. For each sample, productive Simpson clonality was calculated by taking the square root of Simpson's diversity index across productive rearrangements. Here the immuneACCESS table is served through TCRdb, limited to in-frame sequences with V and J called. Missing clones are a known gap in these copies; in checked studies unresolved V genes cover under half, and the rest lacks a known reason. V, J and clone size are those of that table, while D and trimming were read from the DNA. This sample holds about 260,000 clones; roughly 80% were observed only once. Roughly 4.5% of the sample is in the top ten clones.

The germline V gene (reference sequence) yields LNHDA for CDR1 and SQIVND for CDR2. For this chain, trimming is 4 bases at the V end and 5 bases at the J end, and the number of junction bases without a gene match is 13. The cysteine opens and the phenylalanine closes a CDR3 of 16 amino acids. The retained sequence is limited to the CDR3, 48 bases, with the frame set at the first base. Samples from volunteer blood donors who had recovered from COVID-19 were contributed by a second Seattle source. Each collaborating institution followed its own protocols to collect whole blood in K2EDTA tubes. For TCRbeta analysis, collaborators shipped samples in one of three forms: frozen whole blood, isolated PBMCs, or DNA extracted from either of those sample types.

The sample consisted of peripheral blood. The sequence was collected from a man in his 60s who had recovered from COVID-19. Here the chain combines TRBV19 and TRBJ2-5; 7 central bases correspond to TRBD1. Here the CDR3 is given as CASSNRDSILGETQYF. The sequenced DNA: TGTGCCAGTAGTAACCGGGACAGTATACTTGGGGAGACCCAGTACTTC.